A selection of T cell receptor beta chains follows, all from one sample in a study of shared clonotypes between healthy human individuals. Here immunoSEQ multiplex PCR was the method, and the copy in TCRdb shows in-frame clones only, minus some. In the table there are around 1.9 million clones, 85% to 95% of which are singletons. Sequencing used naive CD8+ T cells from PBMCs. The receptors were gathered from a young man in good health. Some clones in this sample may be carry-over from other donors' samples. CDR3s include the opening cysteine and the closing phenylalanine or tryptophan. D genes are given only for firm matches. Where a row states a size, it is once, few, many or the class of an expanded clone; other rows omit it.

J gene: TRBJ2-3
D gene: NA
clone size: NA
V gene: TRBV7-2
CDR3 DNA: TGTGCCAGCAGCGCCGGGGATTTCAGCACAGATACGCAGTATTTT
CDR3 protein: CASSAGDFSTDTQYF

J gene: TRBJ2-3
D gene: NA
clone size: NA
V gene: TRBV9
CDR3 DNA: TGTGCCAGCAGCGTAGTCCCAGATACGCAGTATTTT
CDR3 protein: CASSVVPDTQYF

J gene: TRBJ1-3
D gene: TRBD1
clone size: NA
V gene: TRBV9
CDR3 DNA: TGTGCCAGCAGTGTACAGGGGAGCACCATATATTTT
CDR3 protein: CASSVQGSTIYF

J gene: TRBJ2-2
D gene: NA
clone size: once
V gene: TRBV7-9
CDR3 DNA: TGTGCCAGCAGCTTTGGACAACCCGGGGAGCTGTTTTTT
CDR3 protein: CASSFGQPGELFF

J gene: TRBJ1-3
D gene: NA
clone size: NA
V gene: TRBV7-9
CDR3 DNA: TGTGCCAGCAGCACACGGGGCCCCTCTGGAAACACCATATATTTT
CDR3 protein: CASSTRGPSGNTIYF

J gene: TRBJ1-2
D gene: TRBD1
clone size: NA
V gene: TRBV6-1
CDR3 DNA: TGTGCCAGCAGTGATTTTACCGGGACAGACTATGGCTACACCTTC
CDR3 protein: CASSDFTGTDYGYTF

J gene: TRBJ2-7
D gene: NA
clone size: NA
V gene: TRBV7-9
CDR3 DNA: TGTGCCAGCAGCTCCGAGCGGGCGTCCTACGAGCAGTACTTC
CDR3 protein: CASSSERASYEQYF

J gene: TRBJ1-1
D gene: NA
clone size: NA
V gene: TRBV7-9
CDR3 DNA: TGTGCCAGCAGCTTACCACCAGGGACCCGGAACCCAGACACTGAAGCTTTCTTT
CDR3 protein: CASSLPPGTRNPDTEAFF

J gene: TRBJ2-3
D gene: NA
clone size: NA
V gene: TRBV7-9
CDR3 DNA: TGTGCCAGCAGCTTCCCTCCAGGGGTAGATACGCAGTATTTT
CDR3 protein: CASSFPPGVDTQYF

J gene: TRBJ2-2
D gene: NA
clone size: NA
V gene: TRBV28
CDR3 DNA: TGTGCCAGCAGTTTTGCCAAACACACCGGGGAGCTGTTTTTT
CDR3 protein: CASSFAKHTGELFF

J gene: TRBJ2-2
D gene: TRBD2
clone size: NA
V gene: TRBV11-2
CDR3 DNA: TGTGCCAGCAGCCTGGGACTAGCGCCTTGGATTTCGAACACCGGGGAGCTGTTTTTT
CDR3 protein: CASSLGLAPWISNTGELFF

J gene: TRBJ2-1
D gene: NA
clone size: NA
V gene: TRBV29-1
CDR3 DNA: TGCAGCGTCGGGAGACAATACAATGAGCAGTTCTTC
CDR3 protein: CSVGRQYNEQFF

J gene: TRBJ2-7
D gene: NA
clone size: once
V gene: TRBV7-6
CDR3 DNA: TGTGCCAGCAGCTTAGCGCTTGGAACAGGGCGAAACGAGCAGTACTTC
CDR3 protein: CASSLALGTGRNEQYF

J gene: TRBJ2-7
D gene: NA
clone size: NA
V gene: TRBV5-5
CDR3 DNA: TGTGCCAGCAGCCCGTTGCCAGGCTACGAGCAGTACTTC
CDR3 protein: CASSPLPGYEQYF

J gene: TRBJ2-1
D gene: NA
clone size: NA
V gene: TRBV29-1
CDR3 DNA: TGCAGCGTTGCGGGGGCAGGTACCTACAATGAGCAGTTCTTC
CDR3 protein: CSVAGAGTYNEQFF

J gene: TRBJ2-1
D gene: TRBD2
clone size: NA
V gene: TRBV7-3
CDR3 DNA: TGTGCCAGCAGCTTAGGGACTAGCGGGAGCGGCAATGAGCAGTTCTTC
CDR3 protein: CASSLGTSGSGNEQFF

J gene: TRBJ1-4
D gene: NA
clone size: NA
V gene: TRBV27
CDR3 DNA: TGTGCCAGCAGTTTAAGTCCGGGGTCGGGTCGTGAAAAACTGTTTTTT
CDR3 protein: CASSLSPGSGREKLFF

J gene: TRBJ1-1
D gene: NA
clone size: NA
V gene: TRBV7-9
CDR3 DNA: TGTGCCAGCAGCCGGGGGGCGAACACTGAAGCTTTCTTT
CDR3 protein: CASSRGANTEAFF

J gene: TRBJ2-5
D gene: TRBD2
clone size: NA
V gene: TRBV11-2
CDR3 DNA: TGTGCCAGCAGCCTCCCGAGCGGGGTCCAAGAGACCCAGTACTTC
CDR3 protein: CASSLPSGVQETQYF

J gene: TRBJ2-5
D gene: TRBD2
clone size: once
V gene: TRBV5-4
CDR3 DNA: TGTGCCAGCAGCTTGTTTCAAGGGGGACTAGCGTTAAAGGGAGAGACCCAGTACTTC
CDR3 protein: CASSLFQGGLALKGETQYF

J gene: TRBJ2-1
D gene: TRBD2
clone size: NA
V gene: TRBV18
CDR3 DNA: TGTGCCAGCTCACCGTCGGCGGGAGGGCCTGATGAGCAGTTCTTC
CDR3 protein: CASSPSAGGPDEQFF

J gene: TRBJ1-1
D gene: NA
clone size: NA
V gene: TRBV12-5
CDR3 DNA: TGTGCTAGTGGTTTGGTACCCCCTGGGAGGGATAGAGACACTGAAGCTTTCTTT
CDR3 protein: CASGLVPPGRDRDTEAFF

J gene: TRBJ2-3
D gene: NA
clone size: NA
V gene: TRBV10-3
CDR3 DNA: TGTGCCATCAGACCGGTGGGGGACAACACAGATACGCAGTATTTT
CDR3 protein: CAIRPVGDNTDTQYF

J gene: TRBJ2-1
D gene: NA
clone size: NA
V gene: TRBV11-3
CDR3 DNA: TGTGCCAGCAGCTTAAGGGGGGTGGCTCTGAATGAGCAGTTCTTC
CDR3 protein: CASSLRGVALNEQFF

J gene: TRBJ2-7
D gene: NA
clone size: NA
V gene: TRBV5-6
CDR3 DNA: TGTGCCAGCACCTCAGGGGCCTACGAGCAGTACTTC
CDR3 protein: CASTSGAYEQYF

J gene: TRBJ1-5
D gene: NA
clone size: NA
V gene: TRBV6-1
CDR3 DNA: TGTGCCAGCAGTGAATTCGGGGGTTCCAATCAGCCCCAGCATTTT
CDR3 protein: CASSEFGGSNQPQHF

J gene: TRBJ2-3
D gene: NA
clone size: NA
V gene: TRBV7-6
CDR3 DNA: TGTGCCAGCAGTCCCCCGGGGCGAAGCACAGATACGCAGTATTTT
CDR3 protein: CASSPPGRSTDTQYF

J gene: TRBJ2-2
D gene: NA
clone size: NA
V gene: TRBV6-5
CDR3 DNA: TGTGCCAGCAGTTACGATGGGGAAACCGGGGAGCTGTTTTTT
CDR3 protein: CASSYDGETGELFF

J gene: TRBJ2-2
D gene: NA
clone size: NA
V gene: TRBV7-9
CDR3 DNA: TGTGCCAGCAGCTCCCTAAGTGTCAACACCGGGGAGCTGTTTTTT
CDR3 protein: CASSSLSVNTGELFF

J gene: TRBJ2-3
D gene: TRBD2
clone size: NA
V gene: TRBV7-2
CDR3 DNA: TGTGCCAGCAGCTTAGATGGCGGGAGGCCAAGCACAGATACGCAGTATTTT
CDR3 protein: CASSLDGGRPSTDTQYF

J gene: TRBJ2-1
D gene: NA
clone size: NA
V gene: TRBV27
CDR3 DNA: TGTGCCAGCAGTTTATCGGGACGTTACAATGAGCAGTTCTTC
CDR3 protein: CASSLSGRYNEQFF